This record looks at one T cell receptor (beta chain) sequence and its context. What antigen it recognizes has not been identified. Base qualities are not recorded, but no much larger clone differs from it by a single base. Reading the germline V gene gives CDR1 SGHAT and CDR2 FQNNGV. V loses 4 bases, J loses 2 bases, and the germline ends lie 10 bases apart. The CDR3 sequence holds 14 residues, the cysteine and phenylalanine included. The DNA shown is the 42-base CDR3, in frame from base 1. The ViraFEST assay stimulated PBMC with viral peptide pools and then used TCR sequencing to identify antigen-specific CD4+ T cell clonotypes by expansion. After more than 9 days of culture, CD4+ T cells were isolated with the EasySep CD4+ T cell isolation kit. Convalescent patients had PCR-confirmed SARS-CoV-2 infection between March and December 2020, before Alpha, Beta and Delta variants emerged in the United States. Fewer than 2.5 million PBMC per well were cultured in IMDM with about 4.5% human AB serum, around 10 IU/ml IL-2 and gentamicin, plus 10 ug/ml peptides. Half of the culture medium was replaced with fresh IL-2-containing medium on days 3 and 7. Each peptide stimulation condition was cultured in triplicate wells unless otherwise noted. PBMC were separated from whole blood using Ficoll-Paque Plus gradient centrifugation and were then either cryopreserved at -140C or used fresh. The QIAamp micro DNA kit was used to extract genomic DNA from the cultured CD4+ T cells.

This record belongs to a study of vaccination effects on CD4 cells after COVID-19 (dated by TCRdb to the early 2020s). About the investigation overall: Each participant got two doses of an mRNA SARS-CoV-2 vaccine, either BNT162b2 or mRNA-1273. In both COVID-19 convalescent patients and infection-naive vaccine recipients, the study compared SARS-CoV-2 spike-specific CD4+ TCR repertoires from before mRNA vaccination with those from after it. A total of 10 COVID-19 convalescent patients and a few SARS-CoV-2-naive healthy vaccine recipients were included in the full study. Cultures from other donors in the study were sequenced using the Oncomine TCR Beta short-read assay on an Illumina iSeq 100. Pre-vaccine samples from a couple of convalescent patients were drawn 16 days and one week before the first dose, 142 and 148 days after COVID-19 diagnosis. General conclusions and limits of the study: Clones induced by infection and clones induced by vaccination both contracted markedly at late timepoints after vaccination, which fits with T cell responses waning over time. The study was limited by a small number of convalescent patients, and early post-infection timepoints were lacking. Among convalescent patients, the spike-reactive repertoire after vaccination was made up mainly of new vaccine-induced clones that were largely distinct from the clones induced by infection.

Libraries were prepared through the immunoSEQ multiplex PCR assay. DNA from the cultured and isolated CD4+ T cells underwent TCR beta CDR3 sequencing. Turning to the authors' computational methods: The analysis removed non-productive TCR sequences, trimmed reads to the CDR3 region, and retained only CDR3s that were 7 or more amino acids long. Antigen-specific clonotypes were identified with the MANAFEST web app by comparing expansion in peptide wells against reference cultures. Positive clones required FDR<0.05 expansion versus reference and all other wells, odds ratio above 5, and frequency above 0.1% in two replicate wells. Cross-reactive clonotypes were defined as significantly expanded in SARS-CoV-2 spike wells and in at least one common cold coronavirus spike condition. Levenshtein distance calculated with the stringdist R package was used to assess CDR3 similarity, and unrooted trees were constructed with ape in R 3.6.1. Entries here come from immuneACCESS through TCRdb and include only in-frame sequences with V and J called. Some clones fail to appear in such tables; in the studies checked, an unresolved V gene covers under half of the shortfall, and the cause of the remainder is unknown. The V and J calls and clone size come from that table; D and trimming were worked out from the DNA. The sample profile shows approximately 30,000 clones; approximately 72% of them were found once. Jointly, the top ten make up 25% to 30% of the sample.

The receptor comes from a human donor who had a prior SARS-CoV-2 infection. The chain employs TRBV11-2 and TRBJ2-3, and possibly TRBD1, on 5 matching bases. Sequencing was performed on CD4+ T cells from PBMCs cultured with a peptide pool, taken before COVID-19 vaccination. The CDR3 protein is CASSSRQYTDTQYF. The nucleotide sequence is given as TGTGCCAGCAGCTCAAGACAGTACACAGATACGCAGTATTTT.